A selection of T cell receptor beta chains follows, all from one sample in a study of blood T cell repertoires in COVID-19. Some clones are missing from TCRdb's copy, which holds only in-frame ones; the method was immunoSEQ multiplex PCR. This sample has some 200,000 clones, with about 88% found just once. Sequenced material: peripheral blood. These receptor sequences come from a woman older than 75 in a cohort sampled during active or convalescent COVID-19. Each CDR3 is given with its conserved first and last residue. D genes are given only for firm matches. Clone size is given for some rows only: seen once, a few or many times, or a class if the clone is expanded.

CDR3 length	clone size	D gene	V gene	J gene	CDR3 protein	CDR3 DNA
14	-	TRBD1	TRBV5-1	TRBJ1-2	CASSLTGEYYGYTF	TGCGCCAGCAGCTTGACAGGGGAGTACTATGGCTACACCTTC
12	-	-	TRBV10-1	TRBJ2-1	CASSVHISEQFF	TGCGCCAGCAGCGTCCACATCAGTGAGCAGTTCTTC
15	-	TRBD1	TRBV3-1/TRBV3-2	TRBJ1-4	CASSQWTGVNEKLFF	TGTGCCAGCAGCCAGTGGACAGGGGTGAATGAAAAACTGTTTTTT
14	-	-	TRBV5-1	TRBJ2-2	CASSITSTTGELFF	TGCGCCAGCAGCATAACGTCTACCACCGGGGAGCTGTTTTTT
10	-	TRBD1	TRBV20-1	TRBJ1-1	CSAGTGEAFF	TGCAGTGCGGGGACAGGTGAAGCTTTCTTT
17	-	TRBD2	TRBV10-3	TRBJ2-1	CAISEGTSGGVYNEQFF	TGTGCCATCAGTGAGGGGACTAGCGGGGGAGTCTACAATGAGCAGTTCTTC
16	-	TRBD2	TRBV18	TRBJ2-5	CASSPPAAGVGETQYF	TGTGCCAGCTCACCACCGGCAGCGGGGGTTGGGGAGACCCAGTACTTC
16	-	TRBD2	TRBV4-3	TRBJ2-5	CASSLTGTSGQETQYF	TGCGCCAGCAGCTTGACCGGGACTAGCGGCCAAGAGACCCAGTACTTC
13	-	TRBD2	TRBV7-9	TRBJ2-3	CARAGGAWDTQYF	TGTGCCCGGGCGGGAGGCGCCTGGGATACGCAGTATTTT
14	-	TRBD1	TRBV19	TRBJ2-3	CASSIGKDRGWQYF	TGTGCCAGTAGTATAGGAAAGGACAGGGGATGGCAGTATTTT
16	-	TRBD1	TRBV6-2/TRBV6-3	TRBJ2-7	CASSYPGQELSYEQYF	TGTGCCAGCAGTTACCCCGGACAGGAACTATCCTACGAGCAGTACTTC
14	few	-	TRBV7-9	TRBJ1-2	CASSYLSLSWGYTF	TGTGCCAGCAGCTACCTAAGCCTTTCGTGGGGCTACACCTTC
15	-	-	TRBV5-1	TRBJ2-1	CASSWRASPGNEQFF	TGCGCCAGCAGCTGGCGGGCGTCACCGGGGAATGAGCAGTTCTTC
14	-	-	TRBV4-2	TRBJ2-5	CASSQDTGRETQYF	TGTGCCAGCAGCCAAGATACAGGGCGAGAGACCCAGTACTTC
11	-	-	TRBV28	TRBJ1-1	CATVSNTEAFF	TGTGCCACCGTCTCGAACACTGAAGCTTTCTTT
21	-	TRBD2	TRBV14	TRBJ2-1	CASSQEHSGTSPFSSYNEQFF	TGTGCCAGCAGCCAAGAACATTCCGGGACTAGCCCTTTTAGCTCCTACAATGAGCAGTTCTTC
15	-	TRBD1	TRBV24-1	TRBJ1-1	CATSDGTGLNTEAFF	TGTGCCACCAGTGATGGGACAGGCTTAAACACTGAAGCTTTCTTT
16	-	TRBD2	TRBV6-1	TRBJ2-1	CASSGLTSGRANEQFF	TGTGCCAGCAGTGGCCTAACTAGCGGGAGGGCTAATGAGCAGTTCTTC
15	-	-	TRBV11-3	TRBJ1-2	CASSSPNLGGYGYTF	TGTGCCAGCAGCTCCCCAAACCTGGGGGGCTATGGCTACACCTTC
14	once	-	TRBV5-1	TRBJ1-2	CATTPNTANYGYTF	TGCGCCACCACACCTAATACAGCTAACTATGGCTACACCTTC
15	once	-	TRBV15	TRBJ2-3	CATSRGLAVTDTQYF	TGTGCCACCAGCAGAGGGCTAGCCGTCACAGATACGCAGTATTTT
18	-	TRBD2	TRBV27	TRBJ2-1	CASTPKGTSQSSYNEQFF	TGTGCCAGCACCCCGAAAGGGACTAGCCAGAGCTCCTACAATGAGCAGTTCTTC
12	-	TRBD1	TRBV11-2	TRBJ1-1	CAYRGLTTEAFF	TGTGCCTACAGGGGGCTTACCACTGAAGCTTTCTTT
14	-	TRBD1	TRBV30	TRBJ1-5	CAWRLGQGDQPQHF	TGTGCCTGGAGGCTGGGACAGGGGGACCAGCCCCAGCATTTT
14	-	-	TRBV6-5	TRBJ2-1	CASRPGGLYNEQFF	TGTGCCAGCCGCCCCGGGGGACTCTACAATGAGCAGTTCTTC